This entry describes one T cell receptor (beta chain). Its target is unknown. This sample was taken from a study of shared clonotypes between healthy human individuals. Profiling relied on immunoSEQ multiplex PCR, and the TCRdb table lists in-frame clones only, not all of them. There are under 2,000,000 clones in the sample; roughly 94% occur only once, and approximately 1% lies in the top ten. The ends were cut back, 5 bases at V and 1 base at J, with 14 bases in the middle. Germline V gene lookup returns CDR1 MGHDK and CDR2 SYGVNS. The CDR3 contains 15 residues. CD8 cells classed as naive were CD45RO-negative and positively selected for CCR7, excluding terminally differentiated effector memory CD45RA+ cells. Points from the study as a whole: Sharing across several donors was seen in roughly 5% of naive CD4 clonotypes.

The receptor comes from a man in his late teens or twenties in good health. Sequences were obtained from naive CD8+ T cells sorted from blood. This rearrangement joins TRBV25-1 to TRBJ2-5; perhaps D is TRBD1 or TRBD2 (6 bases each). DNA for the CDR3: TGTGCCAGCAGTTTGCGGACGGGGGCCCAAGAGACCCAGTACTTC. Protein product: CASSLRTGAQETQYF.